The 10 T cell receptor beta chains below all came from one sample that was sequenced in a study of blood T cell repertoires in COVID-19. Generated by immunoSEQ multiplex PCR, the TCRdb table keeps only in-frame clones and is missing some. This table holds roughly 53,000 clones, 76% found once. Sequencing was carried out using peripheral blood. These receptors all come from a man aged 50 or older with active or convalescent COVID-19.

As to this clone: Sequence at one end of the junction differs from germline and may be a read error. J is TRBJ2-3 and V is TRBV25-1, with D possibly being TRBD2 (6 bases). The CDR3 is 14 amino acids. Germline loops: CDR1 MGHDK, CDR2 SYGVNS. Here the CDR3 reads CASSVGGGTDTQYF. The CDR3 nucleotides are TGTGCCAGCAGTGTGGGGGGTGGCACCGATACGCAGTATTTT.

The chain combines TRBV2 with TRBJ1-2; 10 nucleotides agree with TRBD1. Germline CDR1 SNHLY, CDR2 FYNNEI. CDR3 length: 15 residues. J gave up 4 bases and V 5 bases, and 7 bases lay outside the gene matches. CDR3 DNA: TGTGCCAGCAGTTCCGACAGGGGGCGAGGCTATGGCTACACCTTC. It is translated as CASSSDRGRGYGYTF.

The V gene is TRBV30, the J gene TRBJ2-7; D is unresolved. Deletions cut 0 bases from V and 4 bases from J, with 4 bases between. The length of the CDR3 is 11 residues. From germline, CDR1 is GTSNPN and CDR2 SVGIG (reference sequence). The CDR3 region is CAWSVSYEQYF. The CDR3 nucleotides are TGTGCCTGGAGTGTTAGTTACGAGCAGTACTTC. The variable domain in full, completed from reference TRBV30 and TRBJ2-7, reads SQTIHQWPATLVQPVGSPLSLECTVEGTSNPNLYWYRQAAGRGLQLLFYSVGIGQISSEVPQNLSASRPQDRQFILSSKKLLLSDSGFYLCAWSVSYEQYFGPGTRLTVT.

CDR3 sequence: CASSLAAAVDTQYF. CDR3 nucleotide sequence: TGTGCCAGCAGCTTAGCGGCGGCTGTAGATACGCAGTATTTT. This chain uses TRBV7-9 with TRBJ2-3; no clear D. Germline CDR1 SEHNR, CDR2 FQNEAQ (reference sequence). The germline V and J ends were trimmed by 0 bases and 5 bases, with 9 bases remaining between them. The CDR3 has 14 residues.

The chain recombines TRBV30 with TRBJ2-2, with D tentatively TRBD2 (6 bases). V dropped 2 bases and J dropped 7 bases, with 14 bases sitting between them. This CDR3 has 14 amino acids. CDR1 is GTSNPN, CDR2 SVGIG, per germline (reference sequence). The CDR3 sequence is CAWSPGLRRGELFF. CDR3 coding DNA: TGTGCCTGGAGTCCGGGACTGCGCCGCGGGGAGCTGTTTTTT.

This chain joins TRBV9 and TRBJ1-2, with TRBD1 matching 8 bases. The ends lost 0 bases at V and 2 bases at J; junction bases unmatched: 3. Looked up from germline, CDR1 is SGDLS and CDR2 is YYNGEE. This CDR3 has 15 residues. The CDR3 region has the DNA TGTGCCAGCAGCGTAGATGCAGGGGGCAACTATGGCTACACCTTC. Translated: CASSVDAGGNYGYTF.

The chain has TRBV6-1 and TRBJ2-2; D is undetermined. V lost 2 bases and J 0 bases, leaving 16 bases between the germline ends. This CDR3 has 18 residues. CDR1 MNHNS and CDR2 SASEGT come from the germline V gene. CDR3 sequence (DNA): TGTGCCAGCAGTGAAAGGCGGCTGGAGCCTTCGAACACCGGGGAGCTGTTTTTT. This encodes CASSERRLEPSNTGELFF.

V usage is TRBV6-6 and J usage is TRBJ1-1; D not certain. Trimming took 5 bases from V and 2 from J, leaving 6 bases between them. Germline V gene data show CDR1 as MNHNY and CDR2 as SVGAGI (reference sequence). The CDR3 has 12 amino acids. CDR3 nucleotides: TGTGCCAGCAGTCCCCTCAACACTGAAGCTTTCTTT. It is translated as CASSPLNTEAFF.

The rearrangement uses TRBV6-5 and TRBJ1-2; 7 nucleotides line up with TRBD1. The CDR3 totals 13 residues. Looked up from germline, CDR1 is MNHEY and CDR2 is SVGAGI. Trimming removed 6 bases from V and 4 bases from J; junction bases left unmatched: 5. The CDR3 DNA follows: TGTGCCAGCAGCAGACAGGGTATCTATGGCTACACCTTC. It yields the protein CASSRQGIYGYTF.

The chain recombines TRBV7-8 with TRBJ2-2; TRBD2 agrees at 9 bases. There are 16 residues in the CDR3. The trim removed 1 base at V and 4 bases at J, leaving 4 bases unmatched. Germline V gene data show CDR1 as SGHVS and CDR2 as FQNEAQ. The CDR3: CASSLEGGRGTGELFF. CDR3 DNA: TGTGCCAGCAGCTTAGAGGGCGGGAGGGGCACCGGGGAGCTGTTTTTT.